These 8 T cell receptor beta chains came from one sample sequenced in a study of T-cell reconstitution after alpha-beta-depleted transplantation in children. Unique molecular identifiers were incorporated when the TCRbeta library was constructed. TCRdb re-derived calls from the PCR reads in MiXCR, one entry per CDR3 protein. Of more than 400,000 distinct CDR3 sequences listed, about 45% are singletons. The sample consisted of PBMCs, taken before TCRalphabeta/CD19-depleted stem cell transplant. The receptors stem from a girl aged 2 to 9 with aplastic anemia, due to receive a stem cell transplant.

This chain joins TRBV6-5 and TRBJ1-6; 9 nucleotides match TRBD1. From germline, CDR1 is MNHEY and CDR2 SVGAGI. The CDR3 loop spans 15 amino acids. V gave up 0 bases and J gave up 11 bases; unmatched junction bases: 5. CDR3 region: CASSYSGQGIAPLHF. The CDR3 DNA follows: TGTGCCAGCAGTTACTCGGGACAGGGAATAGCACCCCTCCACTTT.

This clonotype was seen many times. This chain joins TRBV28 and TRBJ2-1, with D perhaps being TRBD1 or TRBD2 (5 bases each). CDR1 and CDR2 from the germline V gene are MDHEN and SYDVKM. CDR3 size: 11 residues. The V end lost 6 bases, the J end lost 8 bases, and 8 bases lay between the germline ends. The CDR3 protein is CASSLGDEQFF. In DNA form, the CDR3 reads TGTGCCAGCAGCTTGGGGGATGAGCAGTTCTTC.

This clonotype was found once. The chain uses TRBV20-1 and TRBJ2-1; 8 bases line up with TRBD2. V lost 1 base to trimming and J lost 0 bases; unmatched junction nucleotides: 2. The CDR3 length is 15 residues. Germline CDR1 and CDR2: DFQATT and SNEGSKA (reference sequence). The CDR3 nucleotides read TGCAGTGCTAGAGCCGGGGGGGTCTCCTACAATGAGCAGTTCTTC. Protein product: CSARAGGVSYNEQFF.

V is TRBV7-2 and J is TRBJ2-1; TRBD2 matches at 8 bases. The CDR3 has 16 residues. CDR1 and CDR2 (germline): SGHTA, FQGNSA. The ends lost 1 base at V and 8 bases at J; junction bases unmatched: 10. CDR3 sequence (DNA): TGTGCCAGCAGCTTAGTTTCGGGACTAGTCCTTCATGAGCAGTTCTTC. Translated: CASSLVSGLVLHEQFF.

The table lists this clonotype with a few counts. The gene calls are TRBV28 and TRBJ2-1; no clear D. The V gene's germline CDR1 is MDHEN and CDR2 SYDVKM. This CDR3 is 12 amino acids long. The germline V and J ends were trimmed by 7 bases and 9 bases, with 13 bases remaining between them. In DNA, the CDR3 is TGTGCCAGCAACGCAGTTTATGGTGAGCAGTTCTTC. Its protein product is CASNAVYGEQFF.

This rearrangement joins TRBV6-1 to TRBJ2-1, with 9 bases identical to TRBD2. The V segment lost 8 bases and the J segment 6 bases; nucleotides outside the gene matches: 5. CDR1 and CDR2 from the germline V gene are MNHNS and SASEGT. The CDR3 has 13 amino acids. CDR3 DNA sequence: TGTGCCAGCGCGGGAGGGCCTCCCAATGAGCAGTTCTTC. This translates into CASAGGPPNEQFF.

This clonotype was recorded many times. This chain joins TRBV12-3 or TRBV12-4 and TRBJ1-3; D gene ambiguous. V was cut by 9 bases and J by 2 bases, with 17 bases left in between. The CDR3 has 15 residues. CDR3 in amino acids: CASGLAGPPGNTIYF. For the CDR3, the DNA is TGTGCCAGTGGGTTGGCAGGCCCCCCTGGAAACACCATATATTTT.

DNA of the CDR3: TGCGCCAGCAGTCAATCGGTCCCCGCGGGGAATGAGCAGTTCTTC. This gives the protein CASSQSVPAGNEQFF. The V gene is TRBV23-1, the J gene TRBJ2-1; D might be TRBD2 (6 bases). TRBV23-1 is assigned to the ORF class and has an uncertain function. The V end was cut by 0 bases, the J end by 7 bases, with 13 bases between. The CDR3 totals 15 residues.